This T cell receptor (beta chain) was sequenced in a study of human T cells and chemical hapten exposure. In the study overall: Sensitization employed 2% DPC on about 2 cm by about 2 cm of upper inner arm skin. DPC (0.01%) was patch tested on the upper back and read at 6 days. Patients, chiefly female, had alopecia areata, totalis or universalis. Regarding the study as a whole: Expanded TCRs made up significantly more big CDR3 similarity clusters than controls did.

This sample's time point: patch test 3, about 24 weeks after DPC sensitization. Treatment reported: therapeutic diphenylcyclopropenone sensitization with weekly scalp DPC. The CDR3 spans 13 residues. V was pared by 6 bases and J by 7 bases, with 14 bases between. Germline-derived CDR1 and CDR2 are SGHNT and YYREEE (reference sequence). For this clonotype: The antigen is not known.

TCRdb processed the RACE reads anew with MiXCR; each CDR3 protein has one entry. Among 80,000 to 100,000 distinct CDR3 sequences listed, roughly a quarter were seen once. The clonotype was recovered from a man aged 40-49 years with alopecia areata. Some clones in this sample may be carry-over from other donors' samples. The sequencing here drew on whole blood, taken in connection with sensitization to the hapten diphenylcyclopropenone (DPC). The chain recombines TRBV5-4 with TRBJ2-1; D not certain. Written as DNA, the CDR3 is TGTGCCAGCATCATCCTTCCTGGGAATGAGCAGTTCTTC. Amino acid sequence: CASIILPGNEQFF.